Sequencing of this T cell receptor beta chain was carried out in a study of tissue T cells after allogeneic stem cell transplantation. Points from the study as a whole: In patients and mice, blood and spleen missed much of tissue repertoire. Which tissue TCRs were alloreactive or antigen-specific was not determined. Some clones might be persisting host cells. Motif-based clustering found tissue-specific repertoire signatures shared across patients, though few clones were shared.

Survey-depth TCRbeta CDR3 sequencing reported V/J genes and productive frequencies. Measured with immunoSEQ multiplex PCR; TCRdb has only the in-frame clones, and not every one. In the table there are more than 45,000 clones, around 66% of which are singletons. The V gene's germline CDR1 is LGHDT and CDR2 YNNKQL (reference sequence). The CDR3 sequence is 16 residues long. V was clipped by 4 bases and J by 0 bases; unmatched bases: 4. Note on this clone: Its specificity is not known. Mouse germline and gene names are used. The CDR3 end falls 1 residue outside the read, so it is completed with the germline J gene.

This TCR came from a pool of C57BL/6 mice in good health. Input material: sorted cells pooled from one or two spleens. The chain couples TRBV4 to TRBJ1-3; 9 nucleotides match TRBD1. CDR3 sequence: CASSSGQGNSGNTLYF. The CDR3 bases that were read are TGTGCCAGCAGCTCCGGACAGGGGAATTCTGGAAATACGCTCTAT.